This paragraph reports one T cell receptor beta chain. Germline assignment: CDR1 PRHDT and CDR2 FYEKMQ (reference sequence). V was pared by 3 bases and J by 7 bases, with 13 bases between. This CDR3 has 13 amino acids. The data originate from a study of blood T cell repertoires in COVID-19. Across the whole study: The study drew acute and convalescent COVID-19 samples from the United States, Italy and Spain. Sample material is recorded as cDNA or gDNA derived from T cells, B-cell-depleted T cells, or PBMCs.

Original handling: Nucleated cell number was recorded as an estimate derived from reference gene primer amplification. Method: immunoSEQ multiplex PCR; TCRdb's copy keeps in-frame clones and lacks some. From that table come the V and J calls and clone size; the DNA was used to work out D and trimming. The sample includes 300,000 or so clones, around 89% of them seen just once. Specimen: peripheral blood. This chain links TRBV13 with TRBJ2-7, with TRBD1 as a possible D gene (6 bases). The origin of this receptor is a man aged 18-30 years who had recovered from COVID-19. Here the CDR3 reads CASSFLRGGEQYF. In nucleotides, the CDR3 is TGTGCCAGCAGCTTTCTCAGGGGCGGGGAGCAGTACTTC.